The present TCR beta chain was sequenced within a study of T cell responses to AZD1222 COVID-19 vaccine. Across the study: Second doses that came at about 4 or about 12 weeks were put together.

With regard to this clone: Its antigen is unidentified.

Findings of the study overall: Donors, mostly white British, included more females; clonal diversity was possibly underestimated.

TCRdb's table, derived via immunoSEQ multiplex PCR, lists solely in-frame clones and lacks some. The sample has around 130,000 clones, about 82% seen once. Germline V CDR1 and CDR2: SSHAT, FNYEAQ (reference sequence). The length of the CDR3 is 14 residues. Trimming took off 5 bases at V and 3 bases at J, with 13 bases between the two ends. The chain is built from TRBV7-7 and TRBJ1-1; D is perhaps TRBD1 (6 bases). The source was peripheral blood, collected on day 0 of AZD1222 vaccination. The source of this sequence is an adult in good health. CDR3 bases: TGTGCCAGCAGCCCGCTGACAGGTTACACTGAAGCTTTCTTT. Translating it yields CASSPLTGYTEAFF.